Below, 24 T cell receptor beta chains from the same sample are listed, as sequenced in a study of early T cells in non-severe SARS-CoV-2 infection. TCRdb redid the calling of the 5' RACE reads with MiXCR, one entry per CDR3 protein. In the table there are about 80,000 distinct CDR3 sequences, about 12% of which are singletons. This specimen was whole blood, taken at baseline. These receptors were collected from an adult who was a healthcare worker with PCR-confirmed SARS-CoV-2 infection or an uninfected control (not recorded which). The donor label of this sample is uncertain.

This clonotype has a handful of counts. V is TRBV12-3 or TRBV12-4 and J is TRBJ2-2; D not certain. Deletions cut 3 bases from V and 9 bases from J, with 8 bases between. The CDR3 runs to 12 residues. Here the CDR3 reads CASSLERRELFF. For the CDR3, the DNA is TGTGCCAGCAGTTTGGAGCGCCGGGAGCTGTTTTTT.

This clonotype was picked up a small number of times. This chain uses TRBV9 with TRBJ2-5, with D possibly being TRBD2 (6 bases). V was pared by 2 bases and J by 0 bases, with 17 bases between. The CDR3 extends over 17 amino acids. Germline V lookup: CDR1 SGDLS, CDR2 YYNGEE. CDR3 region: CASSVSGTRSYQETQYF. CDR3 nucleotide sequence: TGTGCCAGCAGCGTTAGCGGAACACGTAGTTACCAAGAGACCCAGTACTTC. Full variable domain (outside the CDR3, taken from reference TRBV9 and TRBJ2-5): DSGVTQTPKHLITATGQRVTLRCSPRSGDLSVYWYQQSLDQGLQFLIQYYNGEERAKGNILERFSAQQFPDLHSELNLSSLELGDSALYFCASSVSGTRSYQETQYFGPGTRLLVL.

For the CDR3, the DNA is TGTGCCAGTAGTGAGACGGGGGGACTCTCCTACGAGCAGTACTTC. Translated: CASSETGGLSYEQYF. The V and J genes are TRBV19 and TRBJ2-7; TRBD2 matches 7 bases. Germline V CDR1 and CDR2: LNHDA, SQIVND (reference sequence). Germline trimming cut 5 bases from V and 0 bases from J; bases unmatched to any gene: 7. CDR3 length: 15 residues.

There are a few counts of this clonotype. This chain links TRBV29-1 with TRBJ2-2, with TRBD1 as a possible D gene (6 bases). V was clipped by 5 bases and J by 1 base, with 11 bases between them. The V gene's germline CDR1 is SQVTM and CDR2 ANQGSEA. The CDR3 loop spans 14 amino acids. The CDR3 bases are TGCAGCGTTTACTGGACAGTGAACACCGGGGAGCTGTTTTTT. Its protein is CSVYWTVNTGELFF.

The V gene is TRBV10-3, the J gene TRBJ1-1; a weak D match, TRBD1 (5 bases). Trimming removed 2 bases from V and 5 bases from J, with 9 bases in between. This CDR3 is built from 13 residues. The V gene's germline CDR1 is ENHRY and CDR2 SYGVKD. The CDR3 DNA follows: TGTGCCATCAGTGAGGGGGCAATGACTGAAGCTTTCTTT. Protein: CAISEGAMTEAFF.

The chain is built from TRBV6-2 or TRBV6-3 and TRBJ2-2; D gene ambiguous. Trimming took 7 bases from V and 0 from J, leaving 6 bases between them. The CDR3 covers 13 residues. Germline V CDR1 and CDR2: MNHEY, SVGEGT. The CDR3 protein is CASNRPNTGELFF. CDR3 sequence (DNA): TGTGCCAGCAACAGACCGAACACCGGGGAGCTGTTTTTT.

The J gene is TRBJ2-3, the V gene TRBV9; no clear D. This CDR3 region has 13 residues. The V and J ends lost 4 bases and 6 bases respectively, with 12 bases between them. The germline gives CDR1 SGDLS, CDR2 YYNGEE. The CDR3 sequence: CASSLEFPDTQYF. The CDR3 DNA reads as TGTGCCAGCAGCCTCGAGTTTCCCGATACGCAGTATTTT. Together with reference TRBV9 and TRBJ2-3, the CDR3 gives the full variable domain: DSGVTQTPKHLITATGQRVTLRCSPRSGDLSVYWYQQSLDQGLQFLIQYYNGEERAKGNILERFSAQQFPDLHSELNLSSLELGDSALYFCASSLEFPDTQYFGPGTRLTVL.

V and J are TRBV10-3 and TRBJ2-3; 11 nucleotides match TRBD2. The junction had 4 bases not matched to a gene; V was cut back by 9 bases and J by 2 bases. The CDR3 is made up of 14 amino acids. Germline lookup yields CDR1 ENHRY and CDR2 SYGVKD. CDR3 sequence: CAIGTSGFTDTQYF. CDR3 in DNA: TGTGCCATTGGGACTAGCGGATTCACAGATACGCAGTATTTT.

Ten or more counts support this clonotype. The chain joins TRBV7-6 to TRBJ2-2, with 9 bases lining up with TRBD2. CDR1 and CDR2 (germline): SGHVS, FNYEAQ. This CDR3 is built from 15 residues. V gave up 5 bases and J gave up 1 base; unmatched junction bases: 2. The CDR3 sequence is CASSHSGGNTGELFF. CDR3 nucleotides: TGTGCCAGCAGCCATAGCGGGGGGAACACCGGGGAGCTGTTTTTT. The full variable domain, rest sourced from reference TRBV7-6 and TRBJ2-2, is GAGVSQSPRYKVTKRGQDVALRCDPISGHVSLYWYRQALGQGPEFLTYFNYEAQQDKSGLPNDRFSAERPEGSISTLTIQRTEQRDSAMYRCASSHSGGNTGELFFGEGSRLTVL.

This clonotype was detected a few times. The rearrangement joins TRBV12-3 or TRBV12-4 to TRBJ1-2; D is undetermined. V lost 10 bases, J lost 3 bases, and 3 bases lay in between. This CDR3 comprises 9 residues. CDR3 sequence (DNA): TGTGCCACCGACTATGGCTACACCTTC. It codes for CATDYGYTF.

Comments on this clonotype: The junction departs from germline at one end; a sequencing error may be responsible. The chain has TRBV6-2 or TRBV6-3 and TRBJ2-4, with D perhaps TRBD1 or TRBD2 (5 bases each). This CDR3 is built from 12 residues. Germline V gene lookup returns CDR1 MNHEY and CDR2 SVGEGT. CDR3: CASSSGTFLEDF. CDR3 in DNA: TGTGCCAGCAGTTCCGGGACCTTCCTTGAGGACTTC.

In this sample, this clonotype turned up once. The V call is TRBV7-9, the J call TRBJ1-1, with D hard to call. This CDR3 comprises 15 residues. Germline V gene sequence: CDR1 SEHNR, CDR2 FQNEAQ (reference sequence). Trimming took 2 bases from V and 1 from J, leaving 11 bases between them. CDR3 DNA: TGTGCCAGCAGCTTACTTGGGTCACCGAACACTGAAGCTTTCTTT. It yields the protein CASSLLGSPNTEAFF. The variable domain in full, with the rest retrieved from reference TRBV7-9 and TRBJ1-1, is DTGVSQNPRHKITKRGQNVTFRCDPISEHNRLYWYRQTLGQGPEFLTYFQNEAQLEKSRLLSDRFSAERPKGSFSTLEIQRTEQGDSAMYLCASSLLGSPNTEAFFGQGTRLTVV.

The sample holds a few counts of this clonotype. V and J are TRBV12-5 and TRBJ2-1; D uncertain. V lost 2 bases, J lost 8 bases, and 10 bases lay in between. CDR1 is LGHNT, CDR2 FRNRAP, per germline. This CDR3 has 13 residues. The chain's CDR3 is CASGLILAYEQFF. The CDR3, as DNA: TGTGCTAGTGGTTTGATACTGGCGTATGAGCAGTTCTTC.

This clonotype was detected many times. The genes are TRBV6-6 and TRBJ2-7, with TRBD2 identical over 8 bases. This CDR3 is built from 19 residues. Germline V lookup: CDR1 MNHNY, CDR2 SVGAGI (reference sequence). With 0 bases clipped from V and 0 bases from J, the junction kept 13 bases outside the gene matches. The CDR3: CASSYSPLLGSGSSYEQYF. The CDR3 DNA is TGTGCCAGCAGTTACTCGCCCCTACTCGGAAGCGGGAGCTCCTACGAGCAGTACTTC.

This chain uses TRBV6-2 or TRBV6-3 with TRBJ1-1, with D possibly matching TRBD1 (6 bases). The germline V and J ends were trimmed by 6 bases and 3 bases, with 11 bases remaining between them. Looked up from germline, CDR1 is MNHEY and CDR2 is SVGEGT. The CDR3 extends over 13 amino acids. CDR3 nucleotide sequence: TGTGCCAGCAGCTATAGGACAGACACTGAAGCTTTCTTT. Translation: CASSYRTDTEAFF.

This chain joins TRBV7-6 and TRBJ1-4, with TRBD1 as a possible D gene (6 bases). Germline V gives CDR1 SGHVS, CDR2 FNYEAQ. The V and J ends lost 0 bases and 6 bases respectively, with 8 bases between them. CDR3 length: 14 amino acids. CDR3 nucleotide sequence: TGTGCCAGCAGCTTAGCGGCAGGGGATGAAAAACTGTTTTTT. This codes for CASSLAAGDEKLFF.

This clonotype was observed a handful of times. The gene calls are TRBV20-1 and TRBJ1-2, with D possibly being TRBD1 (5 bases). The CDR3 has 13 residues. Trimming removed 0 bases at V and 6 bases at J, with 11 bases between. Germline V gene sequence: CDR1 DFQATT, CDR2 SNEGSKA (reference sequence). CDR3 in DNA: TGCAGTGCTAGAGAAAGGCCAGGGAATGGCTACACCTTC. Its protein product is CSARERPGNGYTF.

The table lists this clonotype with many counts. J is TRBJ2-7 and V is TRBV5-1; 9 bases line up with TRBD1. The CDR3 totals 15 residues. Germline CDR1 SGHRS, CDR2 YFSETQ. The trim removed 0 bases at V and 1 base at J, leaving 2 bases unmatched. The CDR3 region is CASSLGGTGSYEQYF. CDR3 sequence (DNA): TGCGCCAGCAGCTTGGGTGGGACAGGGTCCTACGAGCAGTACTTC.

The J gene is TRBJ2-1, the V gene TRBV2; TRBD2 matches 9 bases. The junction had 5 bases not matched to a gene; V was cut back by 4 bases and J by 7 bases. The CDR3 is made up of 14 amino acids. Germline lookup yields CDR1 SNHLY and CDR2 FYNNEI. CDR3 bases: TGTGCCAGCAGTGCCGAGCGGGAGGAGAATGAGCAGTTCTTC. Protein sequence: CASSAEREENEQFF.

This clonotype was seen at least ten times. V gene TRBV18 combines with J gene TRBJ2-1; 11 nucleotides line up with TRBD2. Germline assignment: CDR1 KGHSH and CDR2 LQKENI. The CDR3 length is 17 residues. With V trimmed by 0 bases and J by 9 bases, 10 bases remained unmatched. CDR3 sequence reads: CASSPPLTSGRFGEQFF. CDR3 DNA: TGTGCCAGCTCACCACCCCTAACTAGCGGGAGATTTGGTGAGCAGTTCTTC.

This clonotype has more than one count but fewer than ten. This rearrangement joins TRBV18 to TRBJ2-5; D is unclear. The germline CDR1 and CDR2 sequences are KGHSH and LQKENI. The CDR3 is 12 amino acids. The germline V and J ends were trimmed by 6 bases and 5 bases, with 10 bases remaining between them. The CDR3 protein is CASSPSPETQYF. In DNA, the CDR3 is TGTGCCAGCTCTCCTTCCCCGGAGACCCAGTACTTC.

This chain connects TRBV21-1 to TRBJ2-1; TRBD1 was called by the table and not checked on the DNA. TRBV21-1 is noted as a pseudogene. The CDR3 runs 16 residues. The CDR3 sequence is CASSKIETGYYNEQFF. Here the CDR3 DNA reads TGTGCCAGCAGCAAAATCGAGACAGGGTACTACAATGAGCAGTTCTTC.

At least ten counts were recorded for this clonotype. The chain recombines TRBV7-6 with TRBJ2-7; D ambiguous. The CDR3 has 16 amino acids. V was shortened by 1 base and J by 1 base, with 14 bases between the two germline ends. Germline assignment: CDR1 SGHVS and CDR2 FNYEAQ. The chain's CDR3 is CASSLGSSPLSYEQYF. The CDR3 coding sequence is TGTGCCAGCAGCTTAGGGAGTAGCCCCCTTTCCTACGAGCAGTACTTC.

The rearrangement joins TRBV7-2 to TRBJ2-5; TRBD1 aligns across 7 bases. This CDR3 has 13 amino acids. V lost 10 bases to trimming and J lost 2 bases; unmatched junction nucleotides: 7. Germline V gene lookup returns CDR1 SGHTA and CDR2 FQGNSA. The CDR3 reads CATPKDRQETQYF. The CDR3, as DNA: TGTGCCACTCCTAAGGACAGGCAAGAGACCCAGTACTTC.